This T cell receptor (beta chain) was profiled in a study of naive and memory T cell subsets. This CDR3 has 14 residues. Germline lookup yields CDR1 SGHVS and CDR2 FQNEAQ. Germline trimming cut 6 bases from V and 6 bases from J; bases unmatched to any gene: 7. A UMI-containing oligonucleotide was joined by 3' ligation to the TCR cDNA template. The SP2 primer and nested alpha and beta constant region primers amplified ligated cDNA in four rounds. TCRdb fed the UMI-ligation and nested PCR reads into MiXCR, producing one record per CDR3 protein. Among more than 25,000 distinct CDR3 sequences listed, around 5.3% were seen once.

The clonotype comes from an adult in good health. The sequenced sample consisted of blood. The chain couples TRBV7-8 to TRBJ2-7; TRBD2 aligns across 11 bases. CDR3 protein: CASSGLAGVSEQYF. As DNA, the CDR3 is TGTGCCAGCAGTGGACTAGCGGGTGTTTCCGAGCAGTACTTC.